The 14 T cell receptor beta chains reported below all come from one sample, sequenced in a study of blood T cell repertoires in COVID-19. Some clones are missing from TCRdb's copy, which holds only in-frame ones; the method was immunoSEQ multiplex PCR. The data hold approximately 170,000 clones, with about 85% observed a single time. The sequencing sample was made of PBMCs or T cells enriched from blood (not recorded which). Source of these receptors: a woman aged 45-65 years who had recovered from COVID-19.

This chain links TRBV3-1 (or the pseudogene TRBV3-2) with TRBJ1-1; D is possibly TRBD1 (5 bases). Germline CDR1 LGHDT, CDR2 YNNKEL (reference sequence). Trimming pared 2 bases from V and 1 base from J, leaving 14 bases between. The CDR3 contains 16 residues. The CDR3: CASSQTIPGGNTEAFF. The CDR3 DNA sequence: TGTGCCAGCAGCCAAACAATCCCCGGGGGGAACACTGAAGCTTTCTTT.

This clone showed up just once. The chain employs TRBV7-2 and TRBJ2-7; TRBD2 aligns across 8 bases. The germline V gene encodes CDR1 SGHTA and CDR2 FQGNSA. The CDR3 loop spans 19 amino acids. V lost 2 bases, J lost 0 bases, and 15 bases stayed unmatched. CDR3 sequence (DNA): TGTGCCAGCAGCTTAAGTGGAGCTAGCGGGCGTCAATTCTCCTACGAGCAGTACTTC. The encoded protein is CASSLSGASGRQFSYEQYF.

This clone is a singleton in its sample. The CDR3 protein is CASTRDRAVNEQFF. The CDR3 DNA is TGTGCCAGCACCCGGGACAGGGCAGTAAATGAGCAGTTCTTC. V and J are TRBV6-5 and TRBJ2-1; 9 bases align to TRBD1. The CDR3 has 14 amino acids. Germline loops: CDR1 MNHEY, CDR2 SVGAGI. V lost 7 bases, J lost 7 bases, and 8 bases stayed unmatched.

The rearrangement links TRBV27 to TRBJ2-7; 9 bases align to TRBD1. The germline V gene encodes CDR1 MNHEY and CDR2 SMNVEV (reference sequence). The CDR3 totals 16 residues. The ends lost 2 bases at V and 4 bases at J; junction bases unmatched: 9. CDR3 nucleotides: TGTGCCAGCAGTTTAGGATCGGGACAGGGAGAATACGAGCAGTACTTC. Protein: CASSLGSGQGEYEQYF.

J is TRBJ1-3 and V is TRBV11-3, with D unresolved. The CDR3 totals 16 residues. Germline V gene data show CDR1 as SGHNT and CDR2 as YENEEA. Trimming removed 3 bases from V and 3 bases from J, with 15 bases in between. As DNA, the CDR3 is TGTGCCAGCAGCTTTACGCCGAAAGGCGGTGGAAACACCATATATTTT. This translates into CASSFTPKGGGNTIYF. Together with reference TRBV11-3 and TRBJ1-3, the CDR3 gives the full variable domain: EAGVVQSPRYKIIEKKQPVAFWCNPISGHNTLYWYLQNLGQGPELLIRYENEEAVDDSQLPKDRFSAERLKGVDSTLKIQPAELGDSAVYLCASSFTPKGGGNTIYFGEGSWLTVV.

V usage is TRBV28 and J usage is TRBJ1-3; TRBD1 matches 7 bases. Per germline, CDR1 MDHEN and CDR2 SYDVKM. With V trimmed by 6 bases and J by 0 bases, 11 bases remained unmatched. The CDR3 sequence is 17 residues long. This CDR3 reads CASSLSGQAYSGNTIYF. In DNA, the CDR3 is TGTGCCAGCAGCCTCAGCGGACAGGCTTACTCTGGAAACACCATATATTTT.

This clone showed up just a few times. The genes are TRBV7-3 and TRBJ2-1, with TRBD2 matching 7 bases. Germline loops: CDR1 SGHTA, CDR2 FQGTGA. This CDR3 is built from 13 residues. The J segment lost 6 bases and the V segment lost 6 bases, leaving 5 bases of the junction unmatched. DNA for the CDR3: TGTGCCAGCAGTCGGGAGGAAGCCAATGAGCAGTTCTTC. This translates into CASSREEANEQFF. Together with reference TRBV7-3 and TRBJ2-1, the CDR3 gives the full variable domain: GAGVSQTPSNKVTEKGKYVELRCDPISGHTALYWYRQSLGQGPEFLIYFQGTGAADDSGLPNDRFFAVRPEGSVSTLKIQRTERGDSAVYLCASSREEANEQFFGPGTRLTVL.

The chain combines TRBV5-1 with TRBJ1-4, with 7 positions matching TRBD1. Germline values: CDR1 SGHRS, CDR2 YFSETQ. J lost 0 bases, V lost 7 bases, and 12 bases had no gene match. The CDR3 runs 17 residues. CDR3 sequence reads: CASVGWRQGSTNEKLFF. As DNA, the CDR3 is TGCGCCAGCGTGGGATGGAGACAGGGCTCAACTAATGAAAAACTGTTTTTT.

The CDR3 region has the DNA TGTGCCAACAGGGGTTACTCTGGAAACACCATATATTTT. Its protein is CANRGYSGNTIYF. The chain links TRBV18 to TRBJ1-3, with 7 bases fitting TRBD1. This CDR3 comprises 13 residues. The junction had 3 bases not matched to a gene; V was cut back by 10 bases and J by 0 bases. Germline loops: CDR1 KGHSH, CDR2 LQKENI.

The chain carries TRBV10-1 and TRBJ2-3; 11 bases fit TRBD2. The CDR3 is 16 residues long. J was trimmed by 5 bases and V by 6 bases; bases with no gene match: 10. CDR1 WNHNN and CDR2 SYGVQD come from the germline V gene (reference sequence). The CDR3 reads CASRRDSGRAEDTQYF. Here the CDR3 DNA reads TGCGCCAGCAGGAGGGATAGCGGGAGGGCCGAAGATACGCAGTATTTT.

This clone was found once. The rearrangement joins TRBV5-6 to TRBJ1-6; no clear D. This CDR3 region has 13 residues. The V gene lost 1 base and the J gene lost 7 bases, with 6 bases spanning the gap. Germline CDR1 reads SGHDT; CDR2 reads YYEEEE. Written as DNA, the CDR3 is TGTGCCAGCAGCTTGATCGGGAATTCACCCCTCCACTTT. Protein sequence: CASSLIGNSPLHF.

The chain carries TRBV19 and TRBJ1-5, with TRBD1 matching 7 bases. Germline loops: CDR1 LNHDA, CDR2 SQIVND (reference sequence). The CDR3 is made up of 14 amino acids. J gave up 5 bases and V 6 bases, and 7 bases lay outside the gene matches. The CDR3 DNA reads TGTGCCAGTAGCGACAGGGAACCTTATCAGCCCCAGCATTTT. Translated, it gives CASSDREPYQPQHF.

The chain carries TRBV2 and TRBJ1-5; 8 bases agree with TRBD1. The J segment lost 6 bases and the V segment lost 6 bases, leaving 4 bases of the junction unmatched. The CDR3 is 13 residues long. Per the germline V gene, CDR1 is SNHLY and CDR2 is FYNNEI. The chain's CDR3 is CASSLDRGQPQHF. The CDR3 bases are TGTGCCAGCAGCCTCGACAGGGGTCAGCCCCAGCATTTT.

Written as DNA, the CDR3 is TGTGCCAGCAGCTTCGAGGGTGGCATTACTGAAGCTTTCTTT. This sequence encodes CASSFEGGITEAFF. This chain connects TRBV7-2 to TRBJ1-1; D gene uncertain. V dropped 3 bases and J dropped 5 bases, with 13 bases sitting between them. The CDR3 extends over 14 amino acids. Per germline, CDR1 SGHTA and CDR2 FQGNSA.